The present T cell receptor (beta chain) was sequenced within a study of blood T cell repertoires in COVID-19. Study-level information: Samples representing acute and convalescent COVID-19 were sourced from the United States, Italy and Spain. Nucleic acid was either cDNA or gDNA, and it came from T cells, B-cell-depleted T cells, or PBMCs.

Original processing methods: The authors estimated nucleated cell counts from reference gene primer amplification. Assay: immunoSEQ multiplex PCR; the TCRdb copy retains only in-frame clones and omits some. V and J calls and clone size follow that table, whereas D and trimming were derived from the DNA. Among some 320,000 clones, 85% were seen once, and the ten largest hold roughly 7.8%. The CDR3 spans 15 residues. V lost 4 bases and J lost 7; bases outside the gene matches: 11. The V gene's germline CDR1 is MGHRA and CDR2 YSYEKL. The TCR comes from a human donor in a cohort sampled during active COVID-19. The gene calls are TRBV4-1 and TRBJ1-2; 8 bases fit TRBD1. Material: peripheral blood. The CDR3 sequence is CASSPGQGLRGGYTF. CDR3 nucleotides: TGCGCCAGCAGCCCCGGACAGGGTTTAAGGGGTGGCTACACCTTC.